What follows are 24 T cell receptor beta chains derived from one specimen sequenced in a study of shared clonotypes between healthy human individuals. Repertoires were generated with immunoSEQ multiplex PCR, while TCRdb's copy carries only in-frame clones and drops some. The sample includes under 2,500,000 clones, approximately 94% of them seen just once. Sequenced: naive CD4+ T cells sorted from blood. Sample subset: CD45RA+ positively selected. The source of these receptors is a man aged 18 to 30 in good health.

This clone is a singleton in its sample. The chain is built from TRBV2 and TRBJ2-7, with 13 bases lining up with TRBD2. This CDR3 contains 15 residues. The V segment lost 8 bases and the J segment 7 bases; nucleotides outside the gene matches: 11. Looked up from germline, CDR1 is SNHLY and CDR2 is FYNNEI. Written as DNA, the CDR3 is TGTGCCAGCCAACCCGGGACTAGCGGGATACGGGAGCAGTACTTC. Translating it yields CASQPGTSGIREQYF.

The rearrangement uses TRBV21-1 and TRBJ2-7; the table's D call, TRBD2, was not checked against the DNA. TRBV21-1 is noted as a pseudogene. The CDR3 contains 10 residues. Written as DNA, the CDR3 is TGTGCCAGCAGCCTCTGCGAGCAGTACTTC. As protein: CASSLCEQYF.

This chain uses TRBV28 with TRBJ1-6, with 7 nucleotides matching TRBD1. The CDR3 loop spans 15 amino acids. CDR1 is MDHEN and CDR2 is SYDVKM in the germline V gene. J gave up 2 bases and V 4 bases, and 2 bases lay outside the gene matches. Here the CDR3 reads CASSSDRAYNSPLHF. The CDR3 DNA follows: TGTGCCAGCAGTTCCGACAGGGCCTATAATTCACCCCTCCACTTT.

There are a few counts of this clone. The rearrangement joins TRBV10-1 to TRBJ1-5, with unresolved D. The V gene lost 5 bases and the J gene lost 3 bases, with 8 bases spanning the gap. This CDR3 is built from 13 residues. The germline V gene encodes CDR1 WNHNN and CDR2 SYGVQD (reference sequence). This CDR3 is CASSISPNQPQHF. The DNA of the CDR3 is TGCGCCAGCAGTATAAGTCCCAATCAGCCCCAGCATTTT.

V and J are TRBV5-1 and TRBJ2-1, with 12 positions matching TRBD1. The CDR3 contains 15 residues. In germline, CDR1 is SGHRS, CDR2 YFSETQ. After removal of 4 bases from V and 7 bases from J, the junction contained 6 bases not matched to a gene. CDR3 protein: CASSTRDRGQNEQFF. CDR3 coding DNA: TGCGCCAGCAGCACACGGGACAGGGGGCAAAATGAGCAGTTCTTC.

This chain connects TRBV2 to TRBJ1-5, with 10 bases fitting TRBD1. V lost 6 bases, J lost 0 bases, and 2 bases stayed unmatched. There are 15 residues in the CDR3. Per germline, CDR1 SNHLY and CDR2 FYNNEI. The CDR3 is CASRDRGNSNQPQHF. CDR3 nucleotide sequence: TGTGCCAGCAGGGACAGGGGGAATAGCAATCAGCCCCAGCATTTT.

The J gene is TRBJ2-7, the V gene TRBV10-1, with TRBD2 matching 8 bases. Germline V gene lookup returns CDR1 WNHNN and CDR2 SYGVQD (reference sequence). V dropped 5 bases and J dropped 6; count of bases not matched to a gene: 12. The CDR3 contains 15 residues. CDR3 region: CASSYTSGLPTEQYF. For the CDR3, the DNA is TGCGCCAGCAGTTATACTAGCGGCCTACCCACCGAGCAGTACTTC.

Comment on this clone: This specimen includes other DNA sequences encoding the same CDR3. V usage is TRBV11-2 and J usage is TRBJ1-3; D ambiguous. This CDR3 has 14 residues. CDR1 and CDR2 (germline): SGHAT, FQNNGV. V lost 0 bases and J 3 bases, leaving 6 bases between the germline ends. The CDR3 protein is CASSLERSGNTIYF. In nucleotides, the CDR3 is TGTGCCAGCAGCTTAGAGAGAAGTGGAAACACCATATATTTT. Full variable domain (missing parts from reference TRBV11-2 and TRBJ1-3): EAGVAQSPRYKIIEKRQSVAFWCNPISGHATLYWYQQILGQGPKLLIQFQNNGVVDDSQLPKDRFSAERLKGVDSTLKIQPAKLEDSAVYLCASSLERSGNTIYFGEGSWLTVV.

The V call is TRBV4-1, the J call TRBJ2-2; a possible D gene is TRBD2 (5 bases). Trimming took 3 bases from V and 1 from J, leaving 9 bases between them. Germline CDR1 reads MGHRA; CDR2 reads YSYEKL. The CDR3 is made up of 15 amino acids. The CDR3 region is CASSQADWNTGELFF. The CDR3 DNA follows: TGCGCCAGCAGCCAGGCGGACTGGAACACCGGGGAGCTGTTTTTT.

The table lists this clone with a count of one. This sample includes further DNA sequences coding for the same CDR3. This chain joins TRBV5-6 and TRBJ1-6; D remains ambiguous. From germline, CDR1 is SGHDT and CDR2 YYEEEE. This CDR3 has 15 residues. Trimming took 0 bases from V and 5 from J, leaving 9 bases between them. CDR3 amino acids: CASSLAGGNNSPLHF. In DNA, the CDR3 is TGTGCCAGCAGCTTGGCGGGCGGTAATAATTCACCCCTCCACTTT. The full variable domain, rest sourced from reference TRBV5-6 and TRBJ1-6, is DAGVTQSPTHLIKTRGQQVTLRCSPKSGHDTVSWYQQALGQGPQFIFQYYEEEERQRGNFPDRFSGHQFPNYSSELNVNALLLGDSALYLCASSLAGGNNSPLHFGNGTRLTVT.

The rearrangement joins TRBV7-3 to TRBJ1-6, with D unresolved. The V gene's germline CDR1 is SGHTA and CDR2 FQGTGA. V gave up 2 bases and J gave up 6 bases, with 11 bases separating them. The CDR3 sequence is 15 residues long. The CDR3: CASSLSSLTNSPLHF. CDR3 in DNA: TGTGCCAGCAGCTTATCTAGCCTGACTAATTCACCCCTCCACTTT.

The chain couples TRBV18 to TRBJ1-5; D gene unclear. The ends were cut back, 3 bases at V and 10 bases at J, with 25 bases in the middle. In germline, CDR1 is KGHSH, CDR2 LQKENI. The CDR3 is made up of 17 amino acids. The CDR3 region has the DNA TGTGCCAGCTCACCCCCCAGGAGGGTTGGGAGGATCAGCCCCCAGCATTTT. It is translated as CASSPPRRVGRISPQHF.

The gene calls are TRBV11-2 and TRBJ1-6, with 7 bases aligning to TRBD1. V dropped 0 bases and J dropped 13; count of bases not matched to a gene: 6. Germline CDR1 SGHAT, CDR2 FQNNGV. There are 14 residues in the CDR3. CDR3 sequence (DNA): TGTGCCAGCAGCTTAGATCGGACAGGTGGCCCCCTCCACTTT. Its protein product is CASSLDRTGGPLHF.

The chain uses TRBV5-1 and TRBJ2-5; D may be TRBD1 (6 bases). There are 15 residues in the CDR3. The V end was cut by 0 bases, the J end by 2 bases, with 11 bases between. Germline V gene sequence: CDR1 SGHRS, CDR2 YFSETQ. In DNA form, the CDR3 reads TGCGCCAGCAGCTTGGCTGGGACACCTCAAGAGACCCAGTACTTC. Protein sequence: CASSLAGTPQETQYF.

Regarding this clone: Other DNA sequences within the sample encode an identical CDR3. This sequence joins TRBV5-1 and TRBJ2-3; D unclear. This CDR3 is 14 amino acids long. V lost 0 bases, J lost 2 bases, and 7 bases lay in between. CDR1 and CDR2 from the germline V gene are SGHRS and YFSETQ. The CDR3 is CASSLDRVTDTQYF. In DNA form, the CDR3 reads TGCGCCAGCAGCTTGGACAGAGTCACAGATACGCAGTATTTT.

J is TRBJ2-3 and V is TRBV6-1; D tentatively fits TRBD1 or TRBD2 (5 bases each). Trimming cost V 2 bases and J 1 base, with 10 bases left between them. The germline CDR1 and CDR2 sequences are MNHNS and SASEGT. This CDR3 is 15 amino acids long. CDR3 residues: CASSERGRRTDTQYF. CDR3 DNA sequence: TGTGCCAGCAGTGAAAGGGGACGACGCACAGATACGCAGTATTTT.

V gene TRBV6-1 combines with J gene TRBJ1-4, with D possibly matching TRBD1 (5 bases). The germline V and J ends were trimmed by 1 base and 8 bases, with 11 bases remaining between them. Per germline, CDR1 MNHNS and CDR2 SASEGT. The CDR3 loop spans 14 amino acids. The CDR3 region has the DNA TGTGCCAGCAGTGAAGGGACGGGGCGGGAAAAACTGTTTTTT. Amino acid sequence: CASSEGTGREKLFF.

The CDR3 protein is CASSQSGTGGLRGNQPQHF. The CDR3 DNA reads as TGCGCCAGCAGCCAGTCCGGGACAGGGGGACTCCGGGGCAATCAGCCCCAGCATTTT. The chain joins TRBV4-1 to TRBJ1-5, with TRBD1 matching 11 bases. The trim removed 3 bases at V and 2 bases at J, leaving 12 bases unmatched. Germline assignment: CDR1 MGHRA and CDR2 YSYEKL. CDR3 length equals 19 residues.

V usage is TRBV30 and J usage is TRBJ1-1, with D maybe TRBD1 (5 bases). Between the trimmed V and J ends, which lost 5 bases and 1 base, there was a span of 14 bases. This CDR3 comprises 14 residues. Germline loops: CDR1 GTSNPN, CDR2 SVGIG (reference sequence). In nucleotides, the CDR3 is TGTGCCTGGGTTCGGGGGACGAGGAACACTGAAGCTTTCTTT. Translating it yields CAWVRGTRNTEAFF.

DNA for the CDR3: TGTGCCAGTAGTATAGATCTCCTAGCGGGAGGGCCTCCCAAAAACATTCAGTACTTC. Its translation: CASSIDLLAGGPPKNIQYF. The chain carries TRBV19 and TRBJ2-4, with 12 bases that match TRBD2. CDR3 length equals 19 residues. Germline lookup yields CDR1 LNHDA and CDR2 SQIVND (reference sequence). V shed 0 bases, J shed 2 bases, and the junction held 8 bases outside the gene matches. The full variable domain, in which reference TRBV19 and TRBJ2-4 provide the parts outside the CDR3, is DGGITQSPKYLFRKEGQNVTLSCEQNLNHDAMYWYRQDPGQGLRLIYYSQIVNDFQKGDIAEGYSVSREKKESFPLTVTSAQKNPTAFYLCASSIDLLAGGPPKNIQYFGAGTRLSVL.

A note on this clone: The same CDR3 also results from other DNA sequences found in this sample. The chain recombines TRBV30 with TRBJ2-1; D assignment may be TRBD1 or TRBD2 (6 bases each). V lost 3 bases and J 3 bases, leaving 9 bases between the germline ends. The CDR3 runs 13 residues. Looked up from germline, CDR1 is GTSNPN and CDR2 is SVGIG (reference sequence). The CDR3 sequence is CAWRGGLYNEQFF. The DNA for the CDR3 is TGTGCCTGGAGAGGGGGGCTCTACAATGAGCAGTTCTTC. Filled out from reference TRBV30 and TRBJ2-1, the complete variable domain reads SQTIHQWPATLVQPVGSPLSLECTVEGTSNPNLYWYRQAAGRGLQLLFYSVGIGQISSEVPQNLSASRPQDRQFILSSKKLLLSDSGFYLCAWRGGLYNEQFFGPGTRLTVL.

V gene TRBV4-3 combines with J gene TRBJ2-3; D is unresolved. V lost 4 bases and J lost 5, with 7 bases in between. From germline, CDR1 is LGHNA and CDR2 YSLEER. The CDR3 is 12 residues long. This CDR3 is CASSPEGDTQYF. CDR3 in DNA: TGCGCCAGCAGCCCAGAAGGAGATACGCAGTATTTT.

The V call is TRBV5-1, the J call TRBJ2-3; 7 nucleotides line up with TRBD1. Germline CDR1 reads SGHRS; CDR2 reads YFSETQ. Unmatched junction bases numbered 6, after V lost 4 bases and J lost 4 bases. The CDR3 is 14 amino acids. The CDR3 protein is CASSGSTGADTQYF. CDR3 sequence (DNA): TGCGCCAGCAGCGGAAGCACAGGGGCAGATACGCAGTATTTT.

This chain uses TRBV19 with TRBJ1-4, with D possibly being TRBD1 (6 bases). The germline V gene has CDR1 LNHDA and CDR2 SQIVND (reference sequence). The CDR3 totals 15 residues. Trimming cost V 9 bases and J 0 bases, with 14 bases left between them. As DNA, the CDR3 is TGTGCCAGCACCCCGACAGGAACAACTAATGAAAAACTGTTTTTT. Amino acids: CASTPTGTTNEKLFF. Drawing the rest from reference TRBV19 and TRBJ1-4, the complete variable domain is DGGITQSPKYLFRKEGQNVTLSCEQNLNHDAMYWYRQDPGQGLRLIYYSQIVNDFQKGDIAEGYSVSREKKESFPLTVTSAQKNPTAFYLCASTPTGTTNEKLFFGSGTQLSVL.